This TCR beta chain was captured in a study of cytomegalovirus exposure and HLA in healthy donors. Study overall: An analysis done earlier identified some 120 million unique TCR beta sequences from approximately 180 million T cells.

PCR involved 60 Vbeta and 13 Jbeta primers. Sequencing was performed with immunoSEQ multiplex PCR; in TCRdb, only in-frame clones are kept and a portion is missing. The table has under 250,000 clones, 70% to 80% seen once; the top ten hold approximately 4%. Germline lookup yields CDR1 SGHNT and CDR2 YENEEA. Trimming cost V 1 base and J 5 bases; bases outside gene matches: 2. This CDR3 has 16 residues. Study-wide points: What TCR beta sequences reportedly achieved was accurate prediction of HLA-A and HLA-B alleles in most subjects. Through in vitro validation, three CMV-associated chains were shown to be specific for CMV antigens. Of the V segments, some could not be distinguished, including TRBV6-2 and TRBV6-3, and were excluded.

This clone appeared a single time. The target antigen is unknown. The sample taken for sequencing was PBMCs. The rearrangement links TRBV11-3 to TRBJ2-1; 13 bases agree with TRBD2. This clonotype originated in a woman in her twenties or thirties in good health and CMV-seropositive. CDR3 coding DNA: TGTGCCAGCAGCTTAGTCGGACTAGCGGGAGACAATGAGCAGTTCTTC. Its translation: CASSLVGLAGDNEQFF.